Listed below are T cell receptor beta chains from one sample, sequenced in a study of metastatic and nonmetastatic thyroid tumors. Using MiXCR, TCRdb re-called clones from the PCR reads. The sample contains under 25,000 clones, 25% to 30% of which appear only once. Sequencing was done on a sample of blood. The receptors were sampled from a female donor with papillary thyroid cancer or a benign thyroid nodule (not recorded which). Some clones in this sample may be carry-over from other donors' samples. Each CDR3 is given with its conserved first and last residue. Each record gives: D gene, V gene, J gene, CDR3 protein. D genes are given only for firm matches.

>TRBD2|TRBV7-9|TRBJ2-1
CASSSGGRAYNEQFF
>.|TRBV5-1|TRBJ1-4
CASSLDRPNEKLFF
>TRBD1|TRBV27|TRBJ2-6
CASTRWDRGKGANVLTF
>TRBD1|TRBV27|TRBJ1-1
CASSFDREVNTEAFF
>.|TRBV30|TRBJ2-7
CAWSLIQGRSYF
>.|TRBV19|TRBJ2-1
CASSRTRNEQFF
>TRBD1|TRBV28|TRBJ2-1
CANRGQGKNEQFF
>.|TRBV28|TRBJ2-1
CASRVRLEGGSSYNEQFF
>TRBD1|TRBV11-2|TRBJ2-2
CASSRRDSGNTGDLFF
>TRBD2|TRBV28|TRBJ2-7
CASSSSGSFPYEQYF
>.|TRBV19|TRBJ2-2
CTSSVSTNSGELFF
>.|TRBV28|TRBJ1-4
CASGLSATNEKLFF
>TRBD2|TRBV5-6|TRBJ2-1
CASSLAGTSNEQFF
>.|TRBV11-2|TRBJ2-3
CASSLDEVTDTQYF
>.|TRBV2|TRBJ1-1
CASSDDRHNTEAFF
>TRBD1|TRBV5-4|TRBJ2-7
CASSWGTGGNYEQYF
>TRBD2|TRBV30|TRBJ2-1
CAWKRLAGLANEQFF
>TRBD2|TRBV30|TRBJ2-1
CALGLAVSYNEQFF
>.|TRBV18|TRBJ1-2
CASSLGDFNYGYTF
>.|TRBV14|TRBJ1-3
CASSNPTGPGNTIYF
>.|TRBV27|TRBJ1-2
CASSLQGNYGYTF
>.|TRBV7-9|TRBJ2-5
CASSPVGETYGETQYF
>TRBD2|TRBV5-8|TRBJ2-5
CAGCQRAGEETQYF
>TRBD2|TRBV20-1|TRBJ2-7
CSARTSGAPTSYEQYF
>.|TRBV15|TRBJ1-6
CATSRDRAGISNSPLHF
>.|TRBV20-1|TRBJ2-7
CSARAIGDLSYEQYF
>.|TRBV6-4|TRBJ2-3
CASSDSSVGTDTQYF
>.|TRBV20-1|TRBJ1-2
CSARVVSSIDCYTF
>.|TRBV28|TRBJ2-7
CASRAERTVHYEQYF
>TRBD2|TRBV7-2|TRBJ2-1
CASSVTSGGVFLNEQFF
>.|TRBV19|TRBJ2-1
CASIILGGREQFF
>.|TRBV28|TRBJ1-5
CASSHNQPQHF
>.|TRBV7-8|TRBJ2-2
CASSLVLLAGELFF
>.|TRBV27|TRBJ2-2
CASSFSGVGGELFF
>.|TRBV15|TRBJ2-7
CATSREGPTLYEQYF
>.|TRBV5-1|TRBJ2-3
CASRVAQSTDTQYF
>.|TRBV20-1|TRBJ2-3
CSAGPAGDTQYF
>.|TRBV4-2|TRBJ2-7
CASSQDDSAYEQYF
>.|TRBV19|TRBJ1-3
CASSIPSLRWTGNTIYF
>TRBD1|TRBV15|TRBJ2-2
CATRTPTGGNTGELFF
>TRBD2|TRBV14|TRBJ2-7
CASSQLTSGSRYEQYF